These 11 T cell receptor beta chains came from one sample sequenced in a study of cytomegalovirus exposure and HLA in healthy donors. Researchers ran the PCR with 60 Vbeta and 13 Jbeta primers. Produced via immunoSEQ multiplex PCR; TCRdb's table is partial and in-frame only. The repertoire holds over 150,000 clones, with 70% to 80% as singletons. Sample: PBMCs. These TCRs come from a man between 18 and 35 years old in good health and CMV-seropositive.

The rearrangement links TRBV14 to TRBJ2-2; maybe TRBD2 (6 bases). The V and J ends lost 1 base and 5 bases respectively, with 11 bases between them. Germline CDR1 reads SGHDN; CDR2 reads FVKESK. The CDR3 has 15 residues. The CDR3 DNA reads TGTGCCAGCAGCCAAGTTTCCGGGGGAACCGGGGAGCTGTTTTTT. Residues: CASSQVSGGTGELFF.

The rearrangement uses TRBV15 and TRBJ1-5, with D hard to call. Germline CDR1 and CDR2: LNHNV and YYDKDF (reference sequence). This CDR3 region has 12 residues. V lost 5 bases and J 7 bases, leaving 9 bases between the germline ends. The CDR3 DNA reads TGTGCCACCAGCCCTGCGGGACAGCCCCAGCATTTT. Translation gives CATSPAGQPQHF.

This chain joins TRBV7-9 and TRBJ2-2; D gene uncertain. V was cut by 1 base and J by 5 bases, with 11 bases left in between. The CDR3 loop spans 15 amino acids. Per the germline V gene, CDR1 is SEHNR and CDR2 is FQNEAQ (reference sequence). CDR3 in amino acids: CASSLGVLETGELFF. The CDR3 nucleotides read TGTGCCAGCAGCTTAGGAGTTTTGGAGACCGGGGAGCTGTTTTTT. The whole variable domain, filled in from reference TRBV7-9 and TRBJ2-2, reads DTGVSQNPRHKITKRGQNVTFRCDPISEHNRLYWYRQTLGQGPEFLTYFQNEAQLEKSRLLSDRFSAERPKGSFSTLEIQRTEQGDSAMYLCASSLGVLETGELFFGEGSRLTVL.

As to this clone: An end of the junction differs from the germline gene, which may be a read error. The chain couples TRBV4-2 to TRBJ2-4, with 9 bases identical to TRBD1. The CDR3 has 16 residues. CDR1 LGHNA and CDR2 YNFKEQ come from the germline V gene. The CDR3: CASSQASGTGQNSQYF. The CDR3 DNA follows: TGTGCCAGCAGCCAGGCCTCCGGGACAGGGCAAAACAGTCAGTACTTC.

The rearrangement links TRBV7-2 to TRBJ2-5; D is unclear. The CDR3 sequence is 14 residues long. From germline, CDR1 is SGHTA and CDR2 FQGNSA. Trimming took 4 bases from V and 4 from J, leaving 13 bases between them. CDR3: CASSSSGIRETQYF. For the CDR3, the DNA is TGTGCCAGCAGCTCCTCAGGAATCCGAGAGACCCAGTACTTC. Using reference TRBV7-2 and TRBJ2-5 for the parts outside the CDR3, the full variable domain is GAGVSQSPSNKVTEKGKDVELRCDPISGHTALYWYRQSLGQGLEFLIYFQGNSAPDKSGLPSDRFSAERTGGSVSTLTIQRTQQEDSAVYLCASSSSGIRETQYFGPGTRLLVL.

This clone was recorded a few times. V is TRBV9 and J is TRBJ2-1; 7 nucleotides align to TRBD1. CDR1 is SGDLS and CDR2 is YYNGEE in the germline V gene. With V trimmed by 4 bases and J by 9 bases, 13 bases remained unmatched. This CDR3 contains 15 residues. CDR3 DNA sequence: TGTGCCAGCAGCTTTACAGGGGAGAGGGGCATTGAGCAGTTCTTC. It yields the protein CASSFTGERGIEQFF.

The chain combines TRBV5-1 with TRBJ2-7, with D possibly being TRBD1 (5 bases). The CDR3 covers 14 residues. Germline CDR1 reads SGHRS; CDR2 reads YFSETQ. Trimming took 0 bases from V and 4 from J, leaving 11 bases between them. The CDR3 loop reads CASSLAQGGYEQYF. The CDR3 region has the DNA TGCGCCAGCAGCTTGGCCCAGGGTGGGTACGAGCAGTACTTC.

V and J are TRBV7-2 and TRBJ1-2; 7 bases agree with TRBD1. V shed 4 bases, J shed 2 bases, and the junction held 4 bases outside the gene matches. The germline V gene has CDR1 SGHTA and CDR2 FQGNSA. The CDR3 loop spans 14 amino acids. CDR3 in DNA: TGTGCCAGCAGCTGGGGACAGCCCAACTATGGCTACACCTTC. Residues: CASSWGQPNYGYTF. Full variable domain (remainder filled in from reference TRBV7-2 and TRBJ1-2): GAGVSQSPSNKVTEKGKDVELRCDPISGHTALYWYRQSLGQGLEFLIYFQGNSAPDKSGLPSDRFSAERTGGSVSTLTIQRTQQEDSAVYLCASSWGQPNYGYTFGSGTRLTVV.

The chain links TRBV9 to TRBJ2-7; 7 bases line up with TRBD2. The J segment lost 2 bases and the V segment lost 4 bases, leaving 6 bases of the junction unmatched. CDR1 is SGDLS and CDR2 is YYNGEE in the germline V gene. The CDR3 length is 14 residues. CDR3 bases: TGTGCCAGCAGCCCAAGCGGGACCGCCTACGAGCAGTACTTC. It is translated as CASSPSGTAYEQYF.

This clone was seen more than once but under ten times. The genes are TRBV5-6 and TRBJ2-5, with 9 bases identical to TRBD1. Germline assignment: CDR1 SGHDT and CDR2 YYEEEE. The junction had 9 bases not matched to a gene; V was cut back by 1 base and J by 5 bases. This CDR3 spans 16 amino acids. CDR3 in DNA: TGTGCCAGCAGCTTGATAGGGACAGGGAGTCATGAGACCCAGTACTTC. It translates to CASSLIGTGSHETQYF.

The V call is TRBV27, the J call TRBJ2-7; TRBD2 agrees at 9 bases. This CDR3 contains 14 residues. Germline assignment: CDR1 MNHEY and CDR2 SMNVEV (reference sequence). The J segment lost 2 bases and the V segment lost 3 bases, leaving 2 bases of the junction unmatched. For the CDR3, the DNA is TGTGCCAGCAGTTTGGCGGGAGGGCCCTACGAGCAGTACTTC. Translation gives CASSLAGGPYEQYF.